These 10 T cell receptor beta chains share one sample of origin, sequenced in a study of glioma-infiltrating T cells. TCR alpha and beta CDR3 regions were amplified from RNA using iRepertoire nested multiplex PCR. Each CDR3 protein gets one entry after TCRdb re-called the multiplex PCR reads with MiXCR. In the table there are around 20,000 distinct CDR3 sequences, just under 25% of which are singletons. The sequencing sample was made of glioma tissue, nonneoplastic brain tissue, or PBMCs (not recorded which). The source of these receptors is a human donor with low-grade glioma or glioblastoma, undergoing nonglioma brain surgery, or in good health (not recorded which).

This clonotype was seen ten or more times. The V and J genes are TRBV20-1 and TRBJ2-7, with D possibly being TRBD1 (6 bases). Germline V gene data show CDR1 as DFQATT and CDR2 as SNEGSKA (reference sequence). The CDR3 length is 15 residues. V dropped 6 bases and J dropped 4 bases, with 22 bases sitting between them. CDR3: CSAPPLAGTKYEQYF. DNA for the CDR3: TGCAGTGCCCCCCCCCTTGCAGGGACAAAGTACGAGCAGTACTTC.

This clonotype was recorded at least ten times. The rearrangement uses TRBV4-2 and TRBJ1-1; no reliable D call. V lost 1 base, J lost 1 base, and 7 bases lay in between. The CDR3 totals 14 residues. Germline V gene data show CDR1 as LGHNA and CDR2 as YNFKEQ. The CDR3 sequence is CASSQGVGNTEAFF. The DNA of the CDR3 is TGTGCCAGCAGCCAAGGCGTAGGGAACACTGAAGCTTTCTTT.

Concerning this clonotype itself: A much larger clone lies one base from this, so it may be a read error. DNA of the CDR3: TGTGCCAGCAGTATTTGGGCCCTCGGGGGCGAGCAGTACTTC. Translated: CASSIWALGGEQYF. The chain carries TRBV27 and TRBJ2-7; D possibly corresponds to TRBD2 (6 bases). Germline CDR1 and CDR2: MNHEY and SMNVEV (reference sequence). The CDR3 spans 14 residues. Trimming left V 5 bases short and J 6 bases short, with 17 bases between.

This sequence joins TRBV12-3 or TRBV12-4 and TRBJ2-1; the D gene is possibly TRBD2 (7 bases). V was pared by 8 bases and J by 7 bases, with 18 bases between. The CDR3 runs 14 residues. This CDR3 reads CASALGGAENEQFF. The CDR3 DNA follows: TGTGCCAGCGCCCTTGGGGGGGCCGAGAATGAGCAGTTCTTC.

This chain connects TRBV11-1 to TRBJ2-7; D remains ambiguous. The V end was cut by 6 bases, the J end by 7 bases, with 16 bases between. This CDR3 is built from 13 residues. The germline V gene has CDR1 SGHAT and CDR2 FQDESV (reference sequence). CDR3 bases: TGTGCCAGCAGTCGCGACGGTGCCAGGGAGCAGTACTTC. Amino acids: CASSRDGAREQYF.

This clonotype was seen at least ten times. The V and J genes are TRBV7-9 and TRBJ1-6; D is perhaps TRBD1 (6 bases). Trimming cost V 1 base and J 7 bases, with 11 bases left between them. The germline V gene has CDR1 SEHNR and CDR2 FQNEAQ (reference sequence). The CDR3 runs 15 residues. The DNA of the CDR3 is TGTGCCAGCAGCTTAGTAGCTCAGGGGAATTCACCCCTCCACTTT. Residues: CASSLVAQGNSPLHF.

In its sample, this clonotype ranks as medium-sized. The V and J genes are TRBV28 and TRBJ1-1, with D maybe TRBD1 (6 bases). Germline CDR1 and CDR2: MDHEN and SYDVKM. Trimming cost V 5 bases and J 3 bases, with 16 bases left between them. The CDR3 has 15 amino acids. CDR3 region: CASSPWQGGDTEAFF. The CDR3 nucleotides are TGTGCCAGCAGTCCCTGGCAAGGGGGGGACACTGAAGCTTTCTTT.

Regarding this clonotype: One end of the junction varies from germline; a read error may be responsible. The V gene is TRBV27, the J gene TRBJ1-1, with 7 bases matching TRBD1. The germline CDR1 and CDR2 sequences are MNHEY and SMNVEV (reference sequence). This CDR3 has 14 amino acids. The CDR3 DNA reads as TGCGCCAGCTCCAGGGGGGATTTAAACACTGAAGATTTCTTT. As protein: CASSRGDLNTEDFF.

This clonotype is classed as medium-sized. The CDR3 DNA is TGTGCCAGCAGTTCATCCTTCAGAGAAGCTTTCTTT. Its protein product is CASSSSFREAFF. The V and J genes are TRBV28 and TRBJ1-1; unclear D gene. The CDR3 consists of 12 residues. Trimming took 4 bases from V and 8 from J, leaving 11 bases between them. From germline, CDR1 is MDHEN and CDR2 SYDVKM. Full variable domain (missing parts from reference TRBV28 and TRBJ1-1): DVKVTQSSRYLVKRTGEKVFLECVQDMDHENMFWYRQDPGLGLRLIYFSYDVKMKEKGDIPEGYSVSREKKERFSLILESASTNQTSMYLCASSSSFREAFFGQGTRLTVV.

This clonotype was seen more than once but under ten times. V usage is TRBV7-2 and J usage is TRBJ1-5; TRBD1 is a possible D gene (6 bases). CDR1 is SGHTA and CDR2 is FQGNSA in the germline V gene. The CDR3 runs to 16 residues. V lost 4 bases, J lost 4 bases, and 17 bases lay in between. This chain's CDR3 is CASSSSLGTRNQPQHF. The CDR3 DNA is TGTGCCAGCAGCTCCTCCCTCGGGACAAGAAATCAGCCCCAGCATTTT.